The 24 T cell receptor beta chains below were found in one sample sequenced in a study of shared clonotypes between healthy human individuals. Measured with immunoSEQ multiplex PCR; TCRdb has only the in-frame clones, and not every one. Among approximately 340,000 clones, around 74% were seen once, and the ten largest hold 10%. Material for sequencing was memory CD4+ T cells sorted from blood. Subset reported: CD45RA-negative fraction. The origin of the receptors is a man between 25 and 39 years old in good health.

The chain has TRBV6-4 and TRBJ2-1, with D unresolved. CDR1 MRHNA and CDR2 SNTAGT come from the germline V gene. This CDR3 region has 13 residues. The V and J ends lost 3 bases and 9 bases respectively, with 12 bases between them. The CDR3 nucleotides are TGTGCCAGCAGTGAGGAGTCGTCTGGTGAGCAGTTCTTC. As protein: CASSEESSGEQFF.

The CDR3 reads CASSGAGNTEAFF. CDR3 sequence (DNA): TGCGCCAGCAGCGGAGCGGGGAACACTGAAGCTTTCTTT. This chain connects TRBV5-1 to TRBJ1-1; no definite D call. This CDR3 region has 13 residues. V lost 4 bases to trimming and J lost 1 base, with 8 bases between them. Per the germline V gene, CDR1 is SGHRS and CDR2 is YFSETQ.

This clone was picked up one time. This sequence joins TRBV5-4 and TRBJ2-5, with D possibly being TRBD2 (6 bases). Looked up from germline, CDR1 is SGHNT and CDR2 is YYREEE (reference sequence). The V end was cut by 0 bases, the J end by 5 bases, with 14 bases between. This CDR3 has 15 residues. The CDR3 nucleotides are TGTGCCAGCAGCTTGGTCGGCTTGGGGAGGGAGACCCAGTACTTC. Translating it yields CASSLVGLGRETQYF.

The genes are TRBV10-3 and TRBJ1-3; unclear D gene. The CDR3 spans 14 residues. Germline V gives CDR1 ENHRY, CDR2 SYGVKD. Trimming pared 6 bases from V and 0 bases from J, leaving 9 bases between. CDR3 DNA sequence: TGTGCCATCAGGGAGAAAGGCTCTGGAAACACCATATATTTT. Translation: CAIREKGSGNTIYF.

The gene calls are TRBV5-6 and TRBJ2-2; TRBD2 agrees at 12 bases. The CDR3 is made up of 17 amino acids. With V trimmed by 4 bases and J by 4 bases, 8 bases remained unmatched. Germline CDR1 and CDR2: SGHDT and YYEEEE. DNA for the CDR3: TGTGCCAGCAGCACCAAAGGACTAGCGGGACCCACCGGGGAGCTGTTTTTT. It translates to CASSTKGLAGPTGELFF.

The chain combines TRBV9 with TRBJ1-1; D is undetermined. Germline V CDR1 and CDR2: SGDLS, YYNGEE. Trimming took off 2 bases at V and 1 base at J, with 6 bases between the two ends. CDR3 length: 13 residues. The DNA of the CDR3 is TGTGCCAGCAGCGTCCGCCCGAACACTGAAGCTTTCTTT. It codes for CASSVRPNTEAFF.

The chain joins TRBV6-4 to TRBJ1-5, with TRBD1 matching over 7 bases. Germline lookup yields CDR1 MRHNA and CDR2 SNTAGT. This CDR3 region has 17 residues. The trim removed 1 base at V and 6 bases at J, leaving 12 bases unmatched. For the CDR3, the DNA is TGTGCCAGCAGTGACTGTCCTGGGACAGCCACGGGTCAGCCCCAGCATTTT. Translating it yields CASSDCPGTATGQPQHF.

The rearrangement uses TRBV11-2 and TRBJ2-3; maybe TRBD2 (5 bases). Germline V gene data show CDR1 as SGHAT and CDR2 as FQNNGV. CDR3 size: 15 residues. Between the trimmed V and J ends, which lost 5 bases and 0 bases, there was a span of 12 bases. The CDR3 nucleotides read TGTGCCAGCAGCATTCTCGGGGATAGCACAGATACGCAGTATTTT. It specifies CASSILGDSTDTQYF.

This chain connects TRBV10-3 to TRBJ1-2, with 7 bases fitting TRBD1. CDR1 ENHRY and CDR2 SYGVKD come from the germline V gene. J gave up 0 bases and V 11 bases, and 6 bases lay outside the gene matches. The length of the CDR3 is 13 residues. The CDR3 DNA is TGTGCCGGGCGGGACAGCACTAACTATGGCTACACCTTC. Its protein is CAGRDSTNYGYTF.

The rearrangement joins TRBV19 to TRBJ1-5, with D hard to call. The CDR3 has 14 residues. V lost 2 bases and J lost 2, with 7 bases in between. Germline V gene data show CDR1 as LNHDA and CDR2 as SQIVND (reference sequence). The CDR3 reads CASSIKMGNQPQHF. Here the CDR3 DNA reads TGTGCCAGTAGTATAAAGATGGGCAATCAGCCCCAGCATTTT.

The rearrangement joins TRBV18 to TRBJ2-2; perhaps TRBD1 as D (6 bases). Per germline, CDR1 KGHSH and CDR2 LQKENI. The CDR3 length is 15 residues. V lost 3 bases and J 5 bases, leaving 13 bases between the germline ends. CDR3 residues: CASSPITGTTGELFF. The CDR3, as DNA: TGTGCCAGCTCACCTATCACTGGGACAACCGGGGAGCTGTTTTTT.

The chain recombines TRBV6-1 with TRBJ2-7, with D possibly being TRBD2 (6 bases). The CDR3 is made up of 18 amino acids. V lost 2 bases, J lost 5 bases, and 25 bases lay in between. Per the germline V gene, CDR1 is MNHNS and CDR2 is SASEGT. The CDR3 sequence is CASSELGLSLNLYDEQYF. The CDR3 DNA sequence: TGTGCCAGCAGTGAACTAGGACTATCTTTGAACCTTTACGACGAGCAGTACTTC.

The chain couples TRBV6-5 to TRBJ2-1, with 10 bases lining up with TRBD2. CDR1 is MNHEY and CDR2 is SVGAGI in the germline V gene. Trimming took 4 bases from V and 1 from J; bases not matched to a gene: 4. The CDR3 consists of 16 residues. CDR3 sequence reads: CASSLLAGASYNEQFF. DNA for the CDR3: TGTGCCAGCAGTTTGCTAGCGGGAGCGTCCTACAATGAGCAGTTCTTC.

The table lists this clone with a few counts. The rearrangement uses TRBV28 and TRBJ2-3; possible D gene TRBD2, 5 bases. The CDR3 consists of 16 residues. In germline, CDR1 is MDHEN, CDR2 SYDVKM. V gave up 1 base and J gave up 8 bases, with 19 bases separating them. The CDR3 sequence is CASSLFGRDQATTQYF. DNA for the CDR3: TGTGCCAGCAGTTTATTCGGCCGGGATCAGGCCACTACGCAGTATTTT.

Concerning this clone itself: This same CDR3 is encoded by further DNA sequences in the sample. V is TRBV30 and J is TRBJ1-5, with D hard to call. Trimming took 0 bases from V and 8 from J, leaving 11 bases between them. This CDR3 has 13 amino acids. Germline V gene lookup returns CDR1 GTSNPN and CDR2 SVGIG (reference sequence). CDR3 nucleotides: TGTGCCTGGAGTGTACAAGGGCTAGAGCCCCAGCATTTT. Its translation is CAWSVQGLEPQHF.

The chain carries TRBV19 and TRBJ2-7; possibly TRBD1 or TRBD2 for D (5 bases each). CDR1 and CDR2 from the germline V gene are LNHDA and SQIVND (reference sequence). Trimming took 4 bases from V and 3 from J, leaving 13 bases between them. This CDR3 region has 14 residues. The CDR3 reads CASSRRRDGYEQYF. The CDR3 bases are TGTGCCAGTAGTAGGCGCCGGGACGGCTACGAGCAGTACTTC.

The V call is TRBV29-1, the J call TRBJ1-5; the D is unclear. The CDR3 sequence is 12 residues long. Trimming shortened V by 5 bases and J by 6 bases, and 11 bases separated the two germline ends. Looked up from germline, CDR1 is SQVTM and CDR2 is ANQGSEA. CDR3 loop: CSVLNPGQPQHF. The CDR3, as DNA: TGCAGCGTTCTGAACCCCGGTCAGCCCCAGCATTTT.

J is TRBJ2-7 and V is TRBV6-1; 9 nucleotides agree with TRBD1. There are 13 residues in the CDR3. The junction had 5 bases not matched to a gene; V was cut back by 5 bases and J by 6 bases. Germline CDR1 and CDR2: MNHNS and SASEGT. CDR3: CASSPGTGSEQYF. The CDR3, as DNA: TGTGCCAGCAGTCCCGGGACAGGGTCCGAGCAGTACTTC.

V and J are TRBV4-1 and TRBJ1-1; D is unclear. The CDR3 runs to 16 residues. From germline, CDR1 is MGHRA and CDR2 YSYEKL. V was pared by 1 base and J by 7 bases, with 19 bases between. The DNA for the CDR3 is TGCGCCAGCAGCCAAGTTTTGCCGGGGATGCGCCGTGAAGCTTTCTTT. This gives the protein CASSQVLPGMRREAFF.

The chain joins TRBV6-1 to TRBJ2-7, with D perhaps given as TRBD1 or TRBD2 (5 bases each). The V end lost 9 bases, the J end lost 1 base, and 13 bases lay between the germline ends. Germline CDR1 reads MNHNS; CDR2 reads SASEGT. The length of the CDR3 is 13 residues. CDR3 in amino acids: CASNRDRSYEQYF. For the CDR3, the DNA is TGTGCCAGTAACCGGGACCGGTCCTACGAGCAGTACTTC.

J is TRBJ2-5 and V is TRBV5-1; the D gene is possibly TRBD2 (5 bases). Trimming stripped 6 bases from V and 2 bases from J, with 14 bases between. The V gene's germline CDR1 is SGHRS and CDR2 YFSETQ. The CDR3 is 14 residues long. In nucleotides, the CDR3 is TGCGCCAGCACGGACTCTCTCTTGCAAGAGACCCAGTACTTC. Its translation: CASTDSLLQETQYF.

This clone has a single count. The CDR3 is CASSLDRQGVGPQHF. The DNA of the CDR3 is TGTGCCAGCAGCTTAGATCGACAGGGGGTGGGGCCCCAGCATTTT. The rearrangement uses TRBV11-2 and TRBJ1-5, with 9 bases fitting TRBD1. The CDR3 has 15 residues. CDR1 is SGHAT, CDR2 FQNNGV, per germline. The J segment lost 9 bases and the V segment lost 0 bases, leaving 6 bases of the junction unmatched.

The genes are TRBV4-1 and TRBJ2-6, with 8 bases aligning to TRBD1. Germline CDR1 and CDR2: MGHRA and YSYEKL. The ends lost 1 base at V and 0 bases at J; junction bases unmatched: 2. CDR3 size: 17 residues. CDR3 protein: CASSQGQGYSGANVLTF. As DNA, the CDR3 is TGCGCCAGCAGCCAAGGACAGGGGTACTCTGGGGCCAACGTCCTGACTTTC.

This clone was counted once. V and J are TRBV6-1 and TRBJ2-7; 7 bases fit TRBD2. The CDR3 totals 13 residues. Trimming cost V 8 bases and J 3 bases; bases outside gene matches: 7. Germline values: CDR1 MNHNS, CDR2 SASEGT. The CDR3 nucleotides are TGTGCCAGCGGGGGGGGAGGCCACTACGAGCAGTACTTC. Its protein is CASGGGGHYEQYF.